Listed below are T cell receptor beta chains from one sample, sequenced in a study of blood T cells in healthy people across ages. TCRdb re-called the 5' RACE reads through MiXCR, storing one row per CDR3 protein. The top ten hold around a fifth of the sample, which has under 950,000 distinct CDR3 sequences, over 20% seen once. Sequencing was carried out using blood. These receptor sequences come from a man between 65 and 80 years old in good health. Each CDR3 is given with its conserved first and last residue. D genes are given only for firm matches. Clone size is stated in some rows and not others, as once, few, many or a class when expanded.

CDR3,DNA,D,size,V,J
CASSQDAGGGETQYF,TGTGCCAGCAGCCAAGATGCGGGAGGGGGCGAGACCCAGTACTTC,TRBD2,.,TRBV14,TRBJ2-5
CASSWRGSRSTDTQYF,TGTGCCAGCAGCTGGCGGGGTAGCAGATCGACAGATACGCAGTATTTT,.,.,TRBV11-2,TRBJ2-3
CASSLLVNTGELFF,TGCGCCAGCAGCTTGTTGGTCAACACCGGGGAGCTGTTTTTT,.,few,TRBV5-1,TRBJ2-2
CASRDTGTGELFF,TGTGCCAGCAGGGATACAGGGACCGGGGAGCTGTTTTTT,.,few,TRBV25-1,TRBJ2-2
CSAGEGVYEQYF,TGCAGCGCGGGGGAGGGGGTTTACGAGCAGTACTTC,.,few,TRBV29-1,TRBJ2-7
CSAPDRAQTDTQYF,TGCAGTGCTCCGGACAGGGCACAGACAGATACGCAGTATTTT,TRBD1,few,TRBV20-1,TRBJ2-3
CASSLSFQVGTEAFF,TGTGCCAGCAGCCTATCGTTTCAGGTGGGGACTGAAGCTTTCTTT,.,.,TRBV7-8,TRBJ1-1
CASGAGDEQFF,TGTGCCAGCGGCGCAGGGGATGAGCAGTTCTTC,.,.,TRBV6-2/TRBV6-3,TRBJ2-1
CASSLERVNTQYF,TGTGCCAGCAGCTTAGAGAGGGTGAATACGCAGTATTTT,.,.,TRBV7-9,TRBJ2-3
CASSNPDPTRDQPQHF,TGTGCCAGCAGCAACCCGGACCCTACTCGGGATCAGCCCCAGCATTTT,.,.,TRBV21-1,TRBJ1-5
CARGQQNTEAFF,TGTGCCCGGGGACAACAGAACACTGAAGCTTTCTTT,.,.,TRBV30,TRBJ1-1
CASMVSSGETQYF,TGTGCCAGTATGGTTTCCAGCGGGGAGACCCAGTACTTC,.,.,TRBV3-1,TRBJ2-5
CASSQEPTGVGIQYF,TGTGCCAGCAGCCAAGAACCCACGGGGGTTGGCATTCAGTACTTC,.,few,TRBV3-1,TRBJ2-4
CASSHEGGRETQYF,TGCGCCAGCAGCCATGAAGGGGGGAGGGAGACCCAGTACTTC,.,few,TRBV4-1,TRBJ2-5
CASSRVGTSYEQYF,TGTGCCAGCAGCCGTGTCGGCACCTCCTACGAGCAGTACTTC,.,.,TRBV14,TRBJ2-7
CASSPGSVGQNYGYTF,TGTGCCAGCTCACCAGGAAGTGTCGGACAGAACTATGGCTACACCTTC,.,few,TRBV18,TRBJ1-2
CSSGQSSYEQYF,TGCAGTTCAGGACAGTCCTCCTACGAGCAGTACTTC,.,.,TRBV20-1,TRBJ2-7
CSVQKPIGLAGNEQFF,TGCAGCGTTCAAAAACCAATAGGACTAGCGGGGAATGAGCAGTTCTTC,TRBD2,few,TRBV29-1,TRBJ2-1
CASSASGTVTYNEQFF,TGTGCCAGCAGTGCATCCGGGACGGTTACCTACAATGAGCAGTTCTTC,.,.,TRBV6-1,TRBJ2-1
CASAPGGLYNEQFF,TGTGCCAGCGCCCCGGGGGGACTTTACAATGAGCAGTTCTTC,TRBD2,.,TRBV7-3,TRBJ2-1
CASKRDRDRDYEQYF,TGTGCCAGCAAGCGGGACCGGGACAGAGACTACGAGCAGTACTTC,.,few,TRBV6-1,TRBJ2-7
CATSDLGSTGELFF,TGTGCCACCAGTGATTTGGGGAGTACCGGGGAGCTGTTTTTT,.,.,TRBV24-1,TRBJ2-2
CAISEEGFTEKLFF,TGTGCCATCAGTGAAGAGGGGTTTACTGAAAAACTGTTTTTT,.,few,TRBV10-3,TRBJ1-4
CSASYTDKPLYEQYF,TGCAGTGCTAGCTATACCGACAAGCCCCTCTACGAGCAGTACTTC,.,.,TRBV20-1,TRBJ2-7
CASSPQTGSNTEAFF,TGTGCCAGCTCACCCCAGACAGGATCGAACACTGAAGCTTTCTTT,.,few,TRBV18,TRBJ1-1
CSARALGVIYNEQFF,TGCAGTGCTAGAGCCTTAGGGGTTATCTACAATGAGCAGTTCTTC,.,.,TRBV20-1,TRBJ2-1
CASRAEWWEQFF,TGTGCCAGCAGGGCCGAGTGGTGGGAGCAGTTCTTC,.,.,TRBV12-3/TRBV12-4,TRBJ2-1
CASSFTGLVAKNIQYF,TGTGCCAGCAGTTTCACAGGACTCGTCGCCAAAAACATTCAGTACTTC,.,.,TRBV12-3/TRBV12-4,TRBJ2-4
CASSFQGRFSDTQYF,TGTGCCAGCAGCTTCCAGGGGCGCTTTTCAGATACGCAGTATTTT,.,.,TRBV7-2,TRBJ2-3
CASSLRQGGQPQHF,TGTGCCAGCAGCTTGAGGCAGGGTGGGCAGCCCCAGCATTTT,.,.,TRBV7-2,TRBJ1-5
CSATRPQMGGNTIYF,TGCAGTGCTACCCGGCCCCAAATGGGTGGAAACACCATATATTTT,.,few,TRBV20-1,TRBJ1-3
CASSLAEGRKTQYF,TGCGCCAGCAGCTTGGCGGAGGGGCGGAAGACCCAGTACTTC,.,.,TRBV5-1,TRBJ2-5
CASSVAFGQGSYEQYF,TGTGCCAGCAGCGTAGCCTTCGGACAGGGGTCCTACGAGCAGTACTTC,TRBD1,few,TRBV9,TRBJ2-7
CASRSTRSDAQYF,TGTGCCAGCCGGTCGACTAGATCAGATGCGCAGTATTTT,.,few,TRBV27,TRBJ2-3
CSTASTDTQYF,TGCAGTACGGCTAGCACAGATACGCAGTATTTT,.,many,TRBV29-1,TRBJ2-3
CASSLGGGFSDTQYF,TGCGCCAGCAGCCTGGGGGGGGGATTTTCAGATACGCAGTATTTT,TRBD2,.,TRBV5-1,TRBJ2-3
CASSLAIREAPYGYTF,TGTGCCAGCAGCTTAGCCATCCGGGAGGCCCCCTATGGCTACACCTTC,.,.,TRBV7-6,TRBJ1-2
CASSPRGIAGSTDTQYF,TGCGCCAGCAGCCCCCGTGGTATAGCGGGGAGCACAGATACGCAGTATTTT,TRBD2,.,TRBV4-3,TRBJ2-3
CASSGSGSQETQYF,TGTGCCAGCAGCGGTAGCGGTTCTCAAGAGACCCAGTACTTC,.,few,TRBV9,TRBJ2-5
CASSQQGERLQETQYF,TGTGCCAGCAGCCAACAAGGAGAGCGTCTACAAGAGACCCAGTACTTC,.,few,TRBV3-1,TRBJ2-5
CASSFAQGGGTEAFF,TGCGCCAGCAGCTTCGCACAGGGGGGAGGGACTGAAGCTTTCTTT,TRBD1,few,TRBV5-1,TRBJ1-1
CASSQMGEAQYF,TGTGCCAGCAGTCAGATGGGGGAGGCCCAGTACTTC,.,few,TRBV12-3/TRBV12-4,TRBJ2-5
CASSFQLADTGELFF,TGTGCCAGCAGCTTTCAGCTAGCGGACACCGGGGAGCTGTTTTTT,TRBD2,few,TRBV7-3,TRBJ2-2
CASALGRDNEQFF,TGCGCCAGCGCCTTGGGGCGGGACAATGAGCAGTTCTTC,.,few,TRBV27,TRBJ2-1
CRADLYRAMNTEAFF,TGCAGAGCCGACCTGTACAGGGCCATGAACACTGAAGCTTTCTTT,.,few,TRBV20-1,TRBJ1-1
CASSMTTLYNEQFF,TGTGCCAGCAGCATGACTACATTATACAATGAGCAGTTCTTC,.,many,TRBV12-3/TRBV12-4,TRBJ2-1
CSARAPRFYLGGDTQYF,TGCAGTGCTAGGGCCCCGCGATTCTACCTTGGGGGAGATACGCAGTATTTT,.,.,TRBV20-1,TRBJ2-3
CASSLPPSGSSDTQYF,TGTGCCAGCAGCTTACCCCCTAGCGGGAGCTCAGATACGCAGTATTTT,TRBD2,.,TRBV7-9,TRBJ2-3
CASSRFPLIMTSADTQYF,TGTGCCAGCAGCCGCTTCCCCCTCATAATGACTAGCGCAGATACGCAGTATTTT,TRBD2,.,TRBV6-1,TRBJ2-3
CASSMVTGTAKETQYF,TGTGCCAGTAGTATGGTCACCGGGACGGCTAAAGAGACCCAGTACTTC,.,.,TRBV19,TRBJ2-5
CASRRGITYEQYF,TGTGCCAGCAGGAGGGGCATAACCTACGAGCAGTACTTC,.,.,TRBV28,TRBJ2-7
CASSLRALRRETQYF,TGTGCCAGCAGTTTACGGGCCTTACGTAGAGAGACCCAGTACTTC,.,few,TRBV27,TRBJ2-5
CASSSRRDPWITDTQYF,TGTGCCAGCAGCTCCCGCCGGGATCCCTGGATCACAGATACGCAGTATTTT,.,.,TRBV7-8,TRBJ2-3
CASSQVGDGYTF,TGTGCCAGCAGCCAAGTGGGAGATGGCTACACCTTC,.,.,TRBV3-1,TRBJ1-2
CASSADRVSRTEAFF,TGTGCCAGCAGCGCTGACAGGGTATCCAGGACTGAAGCTTTCTTT,TRBD1,once,TRBV7-2,TRBJ1-1
CASSLGAGLKTQYF,TGTGCCAGCAGCTTAGGGGCAGGGTTGAAGACCCAGTACTTC,.,.,TRBV11-2,TRBJ2-5
CASSRWGEGRLNQAFF,TGTGCCAGCAGCCGCTGGGGAGAAGGGAGACTTAACCAAGCTTTCTTT,.,.,TRBV14,TRBJ1-1
CASSRTMAGEQYF,TGTGCCAGCAGTAGGACGATGGCAGGCGAGCAGTACTTC,.,.,TRBV28,TRBJ2-7
CAISRGQGSGNTIYF,TGTGCCATAAGCCGGGGACAGGGGTCTGGAAACACCATATATTTT,TRBD1,many,TRBV6-6,TRBJ1-3
CASNNGYSPLHF,TGTGCCAGCAACAACGGCTATTCACCCCTCCACTTT,.,.,TRBV12-3/TRBV12-4,TRBJ1-6